This TCR beta chain was found in a study of response to subunit inactivated influenza vaccine. Study observations and caveats: Only a handful of new T cells, the authors suggested, are recruited with each seasonal influenza vaccination.

This clonotype showed up just a few times. What it binds is not known. Germline CDR1 is LGHDT and CDR2 is YNNKEL (reference sequence). The CDR3 covers 15 residues. V shed 0 bases and J 5 bases; nucleotides not matched to a gene: 4. TCRdb reanalysed the RT-PCR reads using MiXCR and keeps one entry per CDR3 protein. Among approximately 530,000 distinct CDR3 sequences, 13% were seen once, and the ten largest hold roughly 13%. Sample: PBMCs from blood, taken 40 to 50 days after vaccination. This chain connects TRBV3-1 to TRBJ2-4; 7 nucleotides match TRBD2. The TCR comes from a man aged 50 to 59 who received an inactivated influenza vaccine. CDR3 in DNA: TGTGCCAGCAGCCAAGATGGTCTAGCGGAAAACATTCAGTACTTC. Translating gives CASSQDGLAENIQYF.